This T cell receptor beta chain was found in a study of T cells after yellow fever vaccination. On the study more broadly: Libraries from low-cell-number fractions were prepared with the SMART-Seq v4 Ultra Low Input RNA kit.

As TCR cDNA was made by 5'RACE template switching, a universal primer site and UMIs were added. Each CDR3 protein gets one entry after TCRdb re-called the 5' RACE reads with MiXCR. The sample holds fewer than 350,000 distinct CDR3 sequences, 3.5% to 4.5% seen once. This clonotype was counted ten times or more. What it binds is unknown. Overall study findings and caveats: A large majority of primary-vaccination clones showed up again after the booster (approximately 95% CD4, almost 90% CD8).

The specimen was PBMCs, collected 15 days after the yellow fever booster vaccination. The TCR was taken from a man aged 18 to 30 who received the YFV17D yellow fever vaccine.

DNA of the CDR3: TGTGCCAGTAGTATCTCCAGGAGGGATCAGCCCCAGCATTTT. Translation gives CASSISRRDQPQHF. This chain connects TRBV19 to TRBJ1-5; D gene uncertain. The CDR3 length is 14 residues. Germline V gene data show CDR1 as LNHDA and CDR2 as SQIVND (reference sequence). Trimming took off 3 bases at V and 5 bases at J, with 11 bases between the two ends. Full variable domain (remainder filled in from reference TRBV19 and TRBJ1-5): DGGITQSPKYLFRKEGQNVTLSCEQNLNHDAMYWYRQDPGQGLRLIYYSQIVNDFQKGDIAEGYSVSREKKESFPLTVTSAQKNPTAFYLCASSISRRDQPQHFGDGTRLSIL.